Shown below are 27 T cell receptor beta chains from a single sample sequenced in a study of cytomegalovirus exposure and HLA in healthy donors. 60 Vbeta and 13 Jbeta primers were used in PCR. Repertoires were generated with immunoSEQ multiplex PCR, while TCRdb's copy carries only in-frame clones and drops some. Among 120,000 or so clones listed, 65% to 75% were seen once. The sequenced sample consisted of PBMCs. These receptors were obtained from a woman aged 50 to 65 in good health and CMV-seropositive.

This chain links TRBV5-1 with TRBJ1-1; D is possibly TRBD1 (5 bases). V was clipped by 1 base and J by 0 bases, with 10 bases between them. The length of the CDR3 is 15 residues. The germline V gene encodes CDR1 SGHRS and CDR2 YFSETQ. The CDR3 here is CASSLTGTMNTEAFF. The CDR3 bases are TGCGCCAGCAGCTTGACAGGAACTATGAACACTGAAGCTTTCTTT.

The chain recombines TRBV13 with TRBJ1-6, with 7 bases aligning to TRBD1. The CDR3 loop spans 13 amino acids. Germline V CDR1 and CDR2: PRHDT, FYEKMQ (reference sequence). J gave up 7 bases and V 5 bases, and 2 bases lay outside the gene matches. The CDR3, as DNA: TGTGCCAGCAGCCGGGACAGAAATTCACCCCTCCACTTT. Its protein is CASSRDRNSPLHF.

The chain uses TRBV6-6 and TRBJ2-2; 9 bases align to TRBD2. Germline loops: CDR1 MNHNY, CDR2 SVGAGI (reference sequence). The CDR3 extends over 16 amino acids. V lost 6 bases and J lost 5; bases outside the gene matches: 10. DNA for the CDR3: TGTGCCAGCAGGGGGGTAGCGGGGGCCGGGACCGGGGAGCTGTTTTTT. Residues: CASRGVAGAGTGELFF.

This chain joins TRBV4-2 and TRBJ2-6; D is perhaps TRBD1 (5 bases). This CDR3 has 18 residues. The V end lost 2 bases, the J end lost 0 bases, and 14 bases lay between the germline ends. Looked up from germline, CDR1 is LGHNA and CDR2 is YNFKEQ. The CDR3 spells CASSQPLGVGSGANVLTF. DNA of the CDR3: TGTGCCAGCAGCCAACCCCTAGGGGTGGGCTCTGGGGCCAACGTCCTGACTTTC.

This chain links TRBV29-1 with TRBJ1-2; the match to TRBD1 covers 7 bases. V dropped 7 bases and J dropped 6; count of bases not matched to a gene: 14. Germline V gives CDR1 SQVTM, CDR2 ANQGSEA. The CDR3 covers 14 residues. This chain's CDR3 is CSATGASLADGYTF. The CDR3 DNA reads as TGCAGCGCAACAGGGGCCAGCCTGGCAGATGGCTACACCTTC.

This clone came up a few times. V usage is TRBV18 and J usage is TRBJ2-7; D is possibly TRBD1 (6 bases). V dropped 3 bases and J dropped 2 bases, with 14 bases sitting between them. Germline V lookup: CDR1 KGHSH, CDR2 LQKENI. The CDR3 length is 15 residues. The CDR3 coding sequence is TGTGCCAGCTCACCGCCCAGGGGTTCCCCCTACGAGCAGTACTTC. Its translation: CASSPPRGSPYEQYF.

With regard to this clone: At one end, the junction sequence differs from germline, possibly due to a read error. The CDR3 is CASTGGGVFGYGYTF. CDR3 nucleotide sequence: TGTGCTAGCACCGGGGGTGGGGTTTTTGGCTATGGCTACACCTTC. The chain carries TRBV5-4 and TRBJ1-2, with D maybe TRBD1 (5 bases). The CDR3 sequence is 15 residues long. The germline V gene has CDR1 SGHNT and CDR2 YYREEE (reference sequence).

This clone was counted a single time. The chain recombines TRBV15 with TRBJ2-5; D is perhaps TRBD2 (7 bases). The length of the CDR3 is 18 residues. The germline V gene encodes CDR1 LNHNV and CDR2 YYDKDF (reference sequence). Trimming removed 0 bases from V and 1 base from J, with 18 bases in between. The CDR3 spells CATSRDKIAGALQETQYF. Here the CDR3 DNA reads TGTGCCACCAGCAGAGATAAGATTGCGGGGGCCCTCCAAGAGACCCAGTACTTC.

Only a few counts were recorded for this clone. The chain uses TRBV5-4 and TRBJ2-3, with TRBD2 matching 9 bases. Germline V lookup: CDR1 SGHNT, CDR2 YYREEE (reference sequence). The CDR3 loop spans 17 amino acids. J gave up 5 bases and V 0 bases, and 10 bases lay outside the gene matches. CDR3: CASSLGASGAAGDTQYF. For the CDR3, the DNA is TGTGCCAGCAGCTTGGGGGCTAGCGGGGCGGCTGGAGATACGCAGTATTTT.

The chain employs TRBV25-1 and TRBJ1-5, with TRBD1 as a possible D gene (5 bases). The CDR3 has 13 residues. V was shortened by 6 bases and J by 1 base, with 7 bases between the two germline ends. CDR1 is MGHDK, CDR2 SYGVNS, per germline. CDR3 DNA sequence: TGTGCCAGCAGCAAGGGGAGCAATCAGCCCCAGCATTTT. Translating gives CASSKGSNQPQHF.

This chain joins TRBV19 and TRBJ1-5; D unclear. The V and J ends lost 4 bases and 11 bases respectively, with 18 bases between them. Germline CDR1 and CDR2: LNHDA and SQIVND (reference sequence). There are 14 residues in the CDR3. This CDR3 is CASSTPSPLDAQHF. The CDR3 DNA follows: TGTGCCAGTAGTACCCCCTCTCCCTTAGATGCCCAGCATTTT. Full variable domain (remainder filled in from reference TRBV19 and TRBJ1-5): DGGITQSPKYLFRKEGQNVTLSCEQNLNHDAMYWYRQDPGQGLRLIYYSQIVNDFQKGDIAEGYSVSREKKESFPLTVTSAQKNPTAFYLCASSTPSPLDAQHFGDGTRLSIL.

CDR3 DNA sequence: TGTGCCAGCAGCTTTGGGACAGGTTGGAACTATGGCTACACCTTC. It yields the protein CASSFGTGWNYGYTF. V gene TRBV11-2 combines with J gene TRBJ1-2, with TRBD1 identical over 8 bases. Per germline, CDR1 SGHAT and CDR2 FQNNGV. The CDR3 totals 15 residues. The J segment lost 2 bases and the V segment lost 3 bases, leaving 5 bases of the junction unmatched. The variable domain in full, completed from reference TRBV11-2 and TRBJ1-2, reads EAGVAQSPRYKIIEKRQSVAFWCNPISGHATLYWYQQILGQGPKLLIQFQNNGVVDDSQLPKDRFSAERLKGVDSTLKIQPAKLEDSAVYLCASSFGTGWNYGYTFGSGTRLTVV.

This chain connects TRBV29-1 to TRBJ1-3, with 7 positions matching TRBD1. V trimming: 7 bases; J trimming: 7 bases; junction bases outside the gene matches: 4. Germline values: CDR1 SQVTM, CDR2 ANQGSEA. The CDR3 is 11 residues long. The CDR3 DNA is TGCAGCGCCGACAGGGCCAACACCATATATTTT. This gives the protein CSADRANTIYF.

Notes on this clone: At the DNA level, this CDR3 is encoded by other sequences in the same sample as well. The chain couples TRBV2 to TRBJ1-2; no clear D. CDR1 is SNHLY and CDR2 is FYNNEI in the germline V gene. The CDR3 spans 12 residues. V lost 4 bases and J 2 bases, leaving 5 bases between the germline ends. DNA for the CDR3: TGTGCCAGCAGTGTACTCAACTATGGCTACACCTTC. Encoded protein: CASSVLNYGYTF.

This chain connects TRBV11-3 to TRBJ2-6; D gene unclear. The CDR3 totals 15 residues. V lost 3 bases, J lost 2 bases, and 8 bases lay in between. CDR1 and CDR2 from the germline V gene are SGHNT and YENEEA. For the CDR3, the DNA is TGTGCCAGCAGCTTCTCGAGAACTGGGGCCAACGTCCTGACTTTC. The encoded protein is CASSFSRTGANVLTF.

This clone has more than one count but fewer than ten. The chain has TRBV4-1 and TRBJ2-1; D possibly corresponds to TRBD1 (5 bases). CDR3 length equals 10 residues. V was trimmed by 10 bases and J by 5 bases, leaving 6 bases between them. The germline gives CDR1 MGHRA, CDR2 YSYEKL. CDR3 residues: CATGNNEQFF. For the CDR3, the DNA is TGCGCCACAGGGAACAATGAGCAGTTCTTC.

A few counts support this clone. The rearrangement uses TRBV10-3 and TRBJ2-6, with TRBD2 as a possible D gene (7 bases). Looked up from germline, CDR1 is ENHRY and CDR2 is SYGVKD. V was cut by 11 bases and J by 4 bases, with 18 bases left in between. The CDR3 is 15 amino acids. CDR3 bases: TGTGCCGTCGGGGAGGGGGATGTGGGGGCCAACGTCCTGACTTTC. Translated, it gives CAVGEGDVGANVLTF.

The chain is built from TRBV7-9 and TRBJ2-7; TRBD1 agrees at 8 bases. Germline CDR1 and CDR2: SEHNR and FQNEAQ (reference sequence). V dropped 3 bases and J dropped 3; count of bases not matched to a gene: 7. The CDR3 totals 15 residues. The DNA for the CDR3 is TGTGCCAGCAGCTTCCAGGGGGCCGGGGACTACGAGCAGTACTTC. This codes for CASSFQGAGDYEQYF.

The chain recombines TRBV4-3 with TRBJ2-5, with 11 bases matching TRBD2. Germline trimming cut 3 bases from V and 0 bases from J; bases unmatched to any gene: 6. The CDR3 consists of 17 residues. Per the germline V gene, CDR1 is LGHNA and CDR2 is YSLEER. The CDR3 DNA reads as TGCGCCAGCAGCCACCGACGGACTAGCGGGTACCAAGAGACCCAGTACTTC. Amino acids: CASSHRRTSGYQETQYF.

This clone was observed a few times. This CDR3 reads CASSYRGLAGLETQYF. CDR3 DNA: TGTGCCAGCAGTTATCGCGGACTAGCGGGGCTTGAGACCCAGTACTTC. V is TRBV2 and J is TRBJ2-5; TRBD2 matches at 12 bases. Germline V CDR1 and CDR2: SNHLY, FYNNEI. The ends lost 5 bases at V and 5 bases at J; junction bases unmatched: 9. This CDR3 spans 16 amino acids.

A few counts support this clone. This chain links TRBV6-5 with TRBJ2-3, with D perhaps TRBD2 (6 bases). In germline, CDR1 is MNHEY, CDR2 SVGAGI. The CDR3 has 15 residues. V was clipped by 0 bases and J by 1 base, with 8 bases between them. The CDR3 DNA reads as TGTGCCAGCAGTTACTCGGGGGAGGGCACAGATACGCAGTATTTT. It translates to CASSYSGEGTDTQYF.

The rearrangement joins TRBV5-6 to TRBJ2-3; TRBD2 matches at 12 bases. The CDR3 loop spans 16 amino acids. Germline V gene lookup returns CDR1 SGHDT and CDR2 YYEEEE. V lost 2 bases and J lost 5; bases outside the gene matches: 6. The CDR3 DNA is TGTGCCAGCAGCTTTCCTCTAGCGGGGGGGCAAGATACGCAGTATTTT. The encoded protein is CASSFPLAGGQDTQYF. Based on the CDR3 plus reference TRBV5-6 and TRBJ2-3, the full variable domain is DAGVTQSPTHLIKTRGQQVTLRCSPKSGHDTVSWYQQALGQGPQFIFQYYEEEERQRGNFPDRFSGHQFPNYSSELNVNALLLGDSALYLCASSFPLAGGQDTQYFGPGTRLTVL.

V is TRBV4-2 and J is TRBJ2-1; 9 positions agree with TRBD1. With V trimmed by 4 bases and J by 5 bases, 15 bases remained unmatched. Germline V CDR1 and CDR2: LGHNA, YNFKEQ. The CDR3 is made up of 18 amino acids. The DNA for the CDR3 is TGTGCCAGCAGCCCAAAGATTTCCGGGACAGGGTATGACAATGAGCAGTTCTTC. It translates to CASSPKISGTGYDNEQFF.

This chain links TRBV4-3 with TRBJ2-3; D may be TRBD2 (5 bases). CDR1 and CDR2 from the germline V gene are LGHNA and YSLEER. V was trimmed by 1 base and J by 2 bases, leaving 19 bases between them. The CDR3 is 18 amino acids. CDR3 nucleotides: TGCGCCAGCAGCCAAGCCCCCCCCAACGGGGTGGTCACAGATACGCAGTATTTT. Protein sequence: CASSQAPPNGVVTDTQYF.

This clone was seen only once. The gene calls are TRBV18 and TRBJ2-1, with TRBD1 identical over 9 bases. The CDR3 has 12 residues. The germline V gene encodes CDR1 KGHSH and CDR2 LQKENI. Germline trimming cut 5 bases from V and 15 bases from J; bases unmatched to any gene: 8. The CDR3 is CASSSPGQGVFF. Here the CDR3 DNA reads TGTGCCAGCTCATCTCCGGGACAGGGAGTGTTCTTC.

The rearrangement uses TRBV6-1 and TRBJ2-3; 8 bases are a match to TRBD1. The trim removed 4 bases at V and 2 bases at J, leaving 5 bases unmatched. The CDR3 is 15 amino acids. Germline CDR1 is MNHNS and CDR2 is SASEGT. This chain's CDR3 is CASSGGQGNTDTQYF. CDR3 bases: TGTGCCAGCAGTGGAGGACAGGGAAACACAGATACGCAGTATTTT.

CDR3 protein: CASSDGLTNTEAFF. For the CDR3, the DNA is TGTGCCAGCAGTGACGGTCTCACCAACACTGAAGCTTTCTTT. The chain is built from TRBV2 and TRBJ1-1, with no clear D. Trimming removed 3 bases from V and 2 bases from J, with 10 bases in between. Germline CDR1 SNHLY, CDR2 FYNNEI. The CDR3 has 14 amino acids.